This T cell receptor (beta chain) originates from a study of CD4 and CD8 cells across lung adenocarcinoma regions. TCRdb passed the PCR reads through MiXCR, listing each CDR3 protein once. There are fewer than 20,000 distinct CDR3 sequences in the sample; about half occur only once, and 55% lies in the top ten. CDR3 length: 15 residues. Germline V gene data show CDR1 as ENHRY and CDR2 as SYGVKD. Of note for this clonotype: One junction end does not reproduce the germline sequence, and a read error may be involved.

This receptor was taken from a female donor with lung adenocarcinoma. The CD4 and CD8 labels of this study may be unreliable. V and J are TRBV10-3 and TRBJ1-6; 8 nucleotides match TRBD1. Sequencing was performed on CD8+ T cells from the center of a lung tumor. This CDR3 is CASSETTGDNSPLHF. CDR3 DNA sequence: TGTGCCAGCAGTGAGACGACAGGGGATAATTCACCCCTCCACTTT.